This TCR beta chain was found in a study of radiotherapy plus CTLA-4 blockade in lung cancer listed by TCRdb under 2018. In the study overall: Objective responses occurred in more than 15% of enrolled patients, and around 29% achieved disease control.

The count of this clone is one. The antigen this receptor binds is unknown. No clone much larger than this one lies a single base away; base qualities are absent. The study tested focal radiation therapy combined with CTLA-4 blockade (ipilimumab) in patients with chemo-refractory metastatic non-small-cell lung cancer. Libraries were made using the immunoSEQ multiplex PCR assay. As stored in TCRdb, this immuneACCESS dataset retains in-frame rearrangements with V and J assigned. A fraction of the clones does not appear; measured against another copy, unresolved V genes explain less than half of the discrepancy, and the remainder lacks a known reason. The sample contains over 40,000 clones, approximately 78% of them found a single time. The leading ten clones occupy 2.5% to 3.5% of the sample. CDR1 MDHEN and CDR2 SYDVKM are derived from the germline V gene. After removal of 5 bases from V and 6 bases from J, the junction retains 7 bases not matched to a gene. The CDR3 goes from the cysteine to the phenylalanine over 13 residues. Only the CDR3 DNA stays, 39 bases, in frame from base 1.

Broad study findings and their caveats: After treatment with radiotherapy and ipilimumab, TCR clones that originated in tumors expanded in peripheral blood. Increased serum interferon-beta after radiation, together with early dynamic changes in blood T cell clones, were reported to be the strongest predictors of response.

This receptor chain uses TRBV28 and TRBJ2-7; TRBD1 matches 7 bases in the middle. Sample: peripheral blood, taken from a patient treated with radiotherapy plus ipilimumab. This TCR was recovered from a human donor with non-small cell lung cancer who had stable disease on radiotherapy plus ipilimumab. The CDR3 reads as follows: CASSGDSSSEQYF. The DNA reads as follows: TGTGCCAGCAGTGGGGACAGCTCTAGCGAGCAGTACTTC.